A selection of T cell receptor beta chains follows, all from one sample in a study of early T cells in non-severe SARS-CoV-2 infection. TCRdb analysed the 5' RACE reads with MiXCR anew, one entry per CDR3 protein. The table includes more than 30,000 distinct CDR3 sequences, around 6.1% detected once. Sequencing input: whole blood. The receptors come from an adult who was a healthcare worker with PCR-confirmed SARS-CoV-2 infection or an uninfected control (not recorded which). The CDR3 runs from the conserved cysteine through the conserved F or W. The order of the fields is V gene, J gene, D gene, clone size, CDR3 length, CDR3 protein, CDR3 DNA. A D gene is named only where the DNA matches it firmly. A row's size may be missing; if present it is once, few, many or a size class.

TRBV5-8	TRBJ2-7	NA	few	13	CASSLRDSYEQYF	TGTGCCAGCAGCTTGCGGGACTCCTACGAGCAGTACTTC
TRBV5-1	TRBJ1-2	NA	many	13	CASSLDGARGYTF	TGCGCCAGCAGCTTGGACGGGGCAAGGGGCTACACCTTC
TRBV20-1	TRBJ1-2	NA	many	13	CSARDLGVYGYTF	TGCAGTGCTAGAGATCTGGGGGTATATGGCTACACCTTC
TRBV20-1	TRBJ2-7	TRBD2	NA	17	CSARDEGKSGRAPEQYF	TGCAGTGCTAGAGATGAAGGAAAAAGCGGGAGGGCTCCCGAGCAGTACTTC
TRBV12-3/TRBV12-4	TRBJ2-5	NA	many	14	CASSFVGGLETQYF	TGTGCCAGCAGTTTTGTTGGGGGCTTGGAGACCCAGTACTTC
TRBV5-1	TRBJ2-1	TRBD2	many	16	CASSSRGGRAPNEQFF	TGCGCCAGCAGCTCGCGGGGCGGGAGGGCCCCCAATGAGCAGTTCTTC
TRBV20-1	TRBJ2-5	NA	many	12	CSARSPPGTQYF	TGCAGTGCTAGGTCCCCTCCGGGGACCCAGTACTTC
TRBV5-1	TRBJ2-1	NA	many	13	CASTRDRYNEQFF	TGCGCCAGCACCCGGGACCGCTACAATGAGCAGTTCTTC
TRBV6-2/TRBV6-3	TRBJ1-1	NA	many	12	CASSSPGQRAFF	TGTGCCAGCAGTTCTCCGGGACAACGAGCTTTCTTT
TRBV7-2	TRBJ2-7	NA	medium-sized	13	CASRPTSFDEQYF	TGTGCCAGCAGACCTACTAGTTTCGACGAGCAGTACTTC
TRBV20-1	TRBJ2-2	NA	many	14	CSARGAGDTGELFF	TGCAGTGCTAGAGGGGCCGGGGACACCGGGGAGCTGTTTTTT
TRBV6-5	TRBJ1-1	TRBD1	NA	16	CASTPRGQGMNTEAFF	TGTGCCAGCACCCCACGGGGACAGGGGATGAACACTGAAGCTTTCTTT
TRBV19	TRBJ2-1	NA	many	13	CASSIGGLREQFF	TGTGCCAGTAGTATTGGGGGACTGCGTGAGCAGTTCTTC
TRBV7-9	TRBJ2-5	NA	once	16	CASSPTAFGTQKTQYF	TGTGCCAGCAGTCCAACCGCCTTCGGGACTCAGAAGACCCAGTACTTC
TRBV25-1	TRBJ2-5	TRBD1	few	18	CASSATADRGRTQETQYF	TGTGCCAGCAGTGCCACCGCGGATAGGGGGCGCACCCAAGAGACCCAGTACTTC
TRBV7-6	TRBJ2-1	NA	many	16	CASSFITGDFYNEQFF	TGTGCCAGCAGCTTCATCACGGGAGATTTCTACAATGAGCAGTTCTTC
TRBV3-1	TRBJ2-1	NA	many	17	CASSRNRALSSYNEQFF	TGTGCCAGCAGCCGCAATAGGGCGCTGAGCTCCTACAATGAGCAGTTCTTC
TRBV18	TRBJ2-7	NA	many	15	CASSLTDGRGYEQYF	TGTGCCAGCTCTTTGACTGACGGGCGTGGGTACGAGCAGTACTTC
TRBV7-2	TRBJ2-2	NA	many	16	CASSLIGATNTGELFF	TGTGCCAGCAGCTTAATCGGGGCGACGAACACCGGGGAGCTGTTTTTT
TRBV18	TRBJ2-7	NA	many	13	CASSPRQEDEQYF	TGTGCCAGCTCACCGCGACAGGAAGACGAACAGTACTTC
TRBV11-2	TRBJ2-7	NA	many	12	CASSPGLYEQYF	TGTGCCAGCAGCCCAGGGTTGTACGAGCAGTACTTC
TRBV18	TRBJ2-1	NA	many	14	CASSPTGRGNEQFF	TGTGCCAGCTCACCGACAGGGAGGGGCAATGAGCAGTTCTTC
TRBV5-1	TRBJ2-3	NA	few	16	CASSLQVSPSTDTQYF	TGCGCCAGCAGCCTCCAAGTTAGCCCTAGCACAGATACGCAGTATTTT
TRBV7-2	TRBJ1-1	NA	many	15	CASSLTVVGNTEAFF	TGTGCCAGCAGCTTAACGGTTGTAGGGAACACTGAAGCTTTCTTT